One and the same sample provided the 28 T cell receptor beta chains below, sequenced in a study of T cells in Graves' hyperthyroidism and ophthalmopathy. The source material, RNA transcripts, was used to amplify TCR beta CDR3 regions. The study used the HTBI primer set for a first-round RT-PCR of the TCR CDR3. TCRdb analysed the multiplex PCR reads with MiXCR anew, one entry per CDR3 protein. The top ten hold more than 30% of the sample, which has approximately 690,000 distinct CDR3 sequences, less than 25% seen once. The specimen sequenced was blood. The receptor source for this set is a man under 40 with Graves' ophthalmopathy.

This clonotype occurred many times. V and J are TRBV5-1 and TRBJ2-1; 11 positions match TRBD2. This CDR3 is built from 16 residues. The J segment lost 4 bases and the V segment lost 0 bases, leaving 3 bases of the junction unmatched. Germline CDR1 is SGHRS and CDR2 is YFSETQ. The CDR3 region is CASSLDLAGGYNEQFF. DNA of the CDR3: TGCGCCAGCAGCTTGGATTTAGCGGGAGGGTACAATGAGCAGTTCTTC.

The gene calls are TRBV18 and TRBJ2-2; TRBD1 agrees at 8 bases. Per germline, CDR1 KGHSH and CDR2 LQKENI. The CDR3 covers 16 residues. The V gene end was trimmed by 3 bases and the J gene end by 2 bases; junction bases not matched to a gene: 5. CDR3 sequence: CASSPPGQANTGELFF. As DNA, the CDR3 is TGTGCCAGCTCACCGCCGGGACAGGCCAACACCGGGGAGCTGTTTTTT.

This rearrangement joins TRBV11-2 to TRBJ1-6; D is uncertain. The CDR3 is made up of 13 amino acids. Germline V gives CDR1 SGHAT, CDR2 FQNNGV. V was trimmed by 2 bases and J by 9 bases, leaving 8 bases between them. This CDR3 reads CASSLSQASPLHF. CDR3 sequence (DNA): TGTGCCAGCAGCTTAAGCCAGGCTTCACCCCTCCACTTT. Full variable domain (missing parts from reference TRBV11-2 and TRBJ1-6): EAGVAQSPRYKIIEKRQSVAFWCNPISGHATLYWYQQILGQGPKLLIQFQNNGVVDDSQLPKDRFSAERLKGVDSTLKIQPAKLEDSAVYLCASSLSQASPLHFGNGTRLTVT.

CDR3 nucleotides: TGCGCCAGCAGTGAAGGGCCTAGCAACTACGAGCAGTACTTC. Protein product: CASSEGPSNYEQYF. This chain links TRBV10-2 with TRBJ2-7, with D possibly being TRBD2 (5 bases). V gave up 3 bases and J gave up 3 bases, with 12 bases separating them. Per the germline V gene, CDR1 is WSHSY and CDR2 is SAAADI. The CDR3 has 14 residues.

This clonotype appeared a few times. The J gene is TRBJ1-2, the V gene TRBV2, with no clear D. Germline V gene data show CDR1 as SNHLY and CDR2 as FYNNEI. The CDR3 runs to 14 residues. V lost 2 bases and J 7 bases, leaving 14 bases between the germline ends. CDR3 protein: CASSETRYGFGYTF. In DNA, the CDR3 is TGTGCCAGCAGTGAAACCCGGTACGGGTTTGGCTACACCTTC.

V is TRBV5-1 and J is TRBJ1-2, with TRBD1 matching 7 bases. CDR3 size: 14 residues. Germline V gene data show CDR1 as SGHRS and CDR2 as YFSETQ. V lost 3 bases and J lost 4; bases outside the gene matches: 6. The CDR3 DNA reads as TGCGCCAGCAGCTCGGGCGGGACAGCCTATGGCTACACCTTC. This codes for CASSSGGTAYGYTF.

In its sample, this clonotype was seen many times. The chain recombines TRBV20-1 with TRBJ2-7; D is perhaps TRBD1 or TRBD2 (5 bases each). V was pared by 3 bases and J by 4 bases, with 22 bases between. Looked up from germline, CDR1 is DFQATT and CDR2 is SNEGSKA (reference sequence). CDR3 length: 16 amino acids. The CDR3 spells CSASFGLGDPSYEQYF. In DNA form, the CDR3 reads TGCAGTGCTAGTTTCGGCCTAGGGGACCCCTCATACGAGCAGTACTTC.

This clonotype was found many times. The V call is TRBV11-2, the J call TRBJ2-7, with D maybe TRBD2 (5 bases). The V end lost 3 bases, the J end lost 3 bases, and 15 bases lay between the germline ends. CDR3 length: 15 amino acids. CDR1 is SGHAT and CDR2 is FQNNGV in the germline V gene. The CDR3 reads CASSLGDREGYEQYF. The CDR3 nucleotides read TGTGCCAGCAGCTTGGGAGACCGAGAGGGCTACGAGCAGTACTTC. The full variable domain, with the rest looked up from reference TRBV11-2 and TRBJ2-7, is EAGVAQSPRYKIIEKRQSVAFWCNPISGHATLYWYQQILGQGPKLLIQFQNNGVVDDSQLPKDRFSAERLKGVDSTLKIQPAKLEDSAVYLCASSLGDREGYEQYFGPGTRLTVT.

CDR3 residues: CASSLEKGNQPQHF. DNA for the CDR3: TGTGCCAGCAGTTTAGAGAAAGGGAATCAGCCCCAGCATTTT. The chain employs TRBV12-3 or TRBV12-4 and TRBJ1-5; D not certain. Deletions cut 1 base from V and 4 bases from J, with 8 bases between. This CDR3 region has 14 residues.

The rearrangement links TRBV6-5 to TRBJ2-6; 7 bases are shared with TRBD1. Trimming cost V 2 bases and J 4 bases; bases outside gene matches: 5. Germline V gene sequence: CDR1 MNHEY, CDR2 SVGAGI. This CDR3 region has 16 residues. CDR3 amino acids: CASSYRQGKGANVLTF. CDR3 bases: TGTGCCAGCAGTTACCGACAGGGCAAAGGGGCCAACGTCCTGACTTTC.

Concerning this clonotype itself: Just one base apart from a much larger clone, this may be a read error. The V gene is TRBV2, the J gene TRBJ2-5; 9 bases are shared with TRBD1. Per germline, CDR1 SNHLY and CDR2 FYNNEI. The CDR3 totals 15 residues. V shed 7 bases and J 4 bases; nucleotides not matched to a gene: 10. CDR3 residues: CASIRDRVRRETQYF. In DNA, the CDR3 is TGTGCCAGCATCAGGGACAGGGTGAGGCGAGAGACCCAGTACTTC.

As regards this clonotype: Being one base from a much bigger clone, this may be a read error. The chain employs TRBV11-2 and TRBJ2-7, with 10 bases identical to TRBD1. The V and J ends lost 4 bases and 0 bases, in that order; junction bases with no gene match: 12. The CDR3 has 18 amino acids. Germline CDR1 SGHAT, CDR2 FQNNGV. The CDR3 here is CASSSGLGTGAFSYEQYF. The CDR3 nucleotides read TGTGCCAGCAGCTCCGGATTAGGGACAGGGGCGTTCTCCTACGAGCAGTACTTC.

This clonotype was counted ten times or more. CDR3 region: CSAPKQGVLTYEQYF. DNA for the CDR3: TGCAGTGCTCCTAAACAGGGGGTTTTGACCTACGAGCAGTACTTC. The rearrangement uses TRBV20-1 and TRBJ2-7; 8 bases align to TRBD1. Germline trimming cut 5 bases from V and 2 bases from J; bases unmatched to any gene: 11. This CDR3 is built from 15 residues. The germline CDR1 and CDR2 sequences are DFQATT and SNEGSKA (reference sequence).

The chain joins TRBV6-2 or TRBV6-3 to TRBJ2-7; tentative D call: TRBD2 (6 bases). Trimming cost V 2 bases and J 5 bases, with 10 bases left between them. This CDR3 contains 13 residues. Germline V gene data show CDR1 as MNHEY and CDR2 as SVGEGT. The CDR3: CASSYAGLNEQYF. The CDR3 DNA is TGTGCCAGCAGTTACGCGGGACTCAACGAGCAGTACTTC.

This clonotype has a handful of counts. The J gene is TRBJ1-5, the V gene TRBV6-2 or TRBV6-3; weak D call: TRBD1 (6 bases). The ends were cut back, 6 bases at V and 3 bases at J, with 12 bases in the middle. The CDR3 runs 14 residues. CDR1 and CDR2 (germline): MNHEY, SVGEGT. The CDR3 DNA sequence: TGTGCCAGCAGGCGGGGGGGCCCCAATCAGCCCCAGCATTTT. Amino acid sequence: CASRRGGPNQPQHF.

A remark on this clonotype: One base away lies a much larger clone, so this may be a sequencing read error. The chain employs TRBV6-9 and TRBJ2-7; D is unresolved. In germline, CDR1 is MNHGY, CDR2 SVAAGI. The CDR3 spans 15 residues. The CDR3 region is CASSSFRFGSCEQYF. The CDR3 bases are TGTGCCAGCAGTTCCTTCCGTTTTGGTTCCTGCGAGCAGTACTTC.

The chain recombines TRBV27 with TRBJ2-1; 13 bases are a match to TRBD2. Germline V gene data show CDR1 as MNHEY and CDR2 as SMNVEV (reference sequence). With V trimmed by 6 bases and J by 0 bases, 17 bases remained unmatched. The CDR3 extends over 21 amino acids. The chain's CDR3 is CASSLLGPGLAGLSSYNEQFF. The DNA for the CDR3 is TGTGCCAGCAGCTTACTAGGGCCGGGACTAGCGGGATTAAGCTCCTACAATGAGCAGTTCTTC.

The sample holds a few counts of this clonotype. This chain joins TRBV5-1 and TRBJ1-3; weak D call: TRBD1 (6 bases). Germline V gene sequence: CDR1 SGHRS, CDR2 YFSETQ. With 0 bases removed from V and 0 bases from J, the gap between germline ends came to 19 bases. This CDR3 contains 19 residues. This CDR3 is CASSLDPSDSLPSGNTIYF. CDR3 in DNA: TGCGCCAGCAGCTTGGATCCTTCGGACAGCCTCCCCTCTGGAAACACCATATATTTT.

The sample holds a few counts of this clonotype. The J gene is TRBJ2-2, the V gene TRBV11-2; D ambiguous. Trimming removed 8 bases from V and 5 bases from J, with 6 bases in between. The CDR3 has 11 amino acids. Germline V lookup: CDR1 SGHAT, CDR2 FQNNGV. CDR3 protein: CASGSTGELFF. The CDR3 nucleotides are TGTGCCAGCGGTTCTACCGGGGAGCTGTTTTTT.

This clonotype was seen at least ten times. The CDR3, as DNA: TGTGCCAGCAGTAGCGGGAGGTTTACGCATACGCAGTATTTT. Protein product: CASSSGRFTHTQYF. The chain carries TRBV11-2 and TRBJ2-3, with 10 bases aligning to TRBD2. J lost 7 bases, V lost 6 bases, and 7 bases had no gene match. This CDR3 region has 14 residues. CDR1 is SGHAT, CDR2 FQNNGV, per germline.

The rearrangement joins TRBV5-1 to TRBJ2-2; 8 nucleotides match TRBD2. The germline V gene encodes CDR1 SGHRS and CDR2 YFSETQ. The CDR3 is made up of 19 amino acids. V shed 0 bases, J shed 0 bases, and the junction held 10 bases outside the gene matches. Written as DNA, the CDR3 is TGCGCCAGCAGCTTGGAGGCTAGCGGGCTGTTCGCGAACACCGGGGAGCTGTTTTTT. This encodes CASSLEASGLFANTGELFF.

In regard to this clonotype: Being one base from a much bigger clone, this may be a read error. The rearrangement links TRBV7-6 to TRBJ2-2, with 7 bases aligning to TRBD1. Losses at the gene ends were 5 bases for V and 5 bases for J; bases not matched to a gene: 8. The length of the CDR3 is 15 residues. The germline CDR1 and CDR2 sequences are SGHVS and FNYEAQ. The CDR3 loop reads CASSVGTEGTGELFF. In DNA, the CDR3 is TGTGCCAGCAGCGTTGGGACAGAGGGAACCGGGGAGCTGTTTTTT.

To note about this clonotype: One end of the junction is discordant with germline, which a read error may explain. The CDR3 loop is CASSYGGTDRNF. The CDR3 DNA reads as TGTGCCAGCAGTTATGGGGGCACCGACAGAAACTTC. This sequence joins TRBV12-3 or TRBV12-4 and TRBJ2-5; TRBD1 is a possible D gene (6 bases). The length of the CDR3 is 12 residues.

This clonotype was detected ten times or more. The rearrangement joins TRBV20-1 to TRBJ1-1; no clear D. V was trimmed by 2 bases and J by 1 base, leaving 5 bases between them. The CDR3 loop spans 12 amino acids. Germline V gives CDR1 DFQATT, CDR2 SNEGSKA (reference sequence). The CDR3 sequence is CSARRPNTEAFF. For the CDR3, the DNA is TGCAGTGCTAGACGGCCGAACACTGAAGCTTTCTTT.

This chain uses TRBV14 with TRBJ2-4, with a possible D match to TRBD1 (6 bases). V was clipped by 3 bases and J by 6 bases, with 15 bases between them. The germline CDR1 and CDR2 sequences are SGHDN and FVKESK. This CDR3 is built from 15 residues. The DNA of the CDR3 is TGTGCCAGCAGCCATGCAAACAGGGCCGGAAACATTCAGTACTTC. Translating gives CASSHANRAGNIQYF.

The chain has TRBV28 and TRBJ2-5; TRBD2 aligns across 9 bases. The CDR3 has 16 amino acids. The germline CDR1 and CDR2 sequences are MDHEN and SYDVKM. The ends lost 3 bases at V and 3 bases at J; junction bases unmatched: 8. The CDR3 DNA reads TGTGCCAGCAGTTTGAAGCTAGCGGGATTAAAAGAGACCCAGTACTTC. It encodes CASSLKLAGLKETQYF.

This clonotype was seen a few times. This sequence joins TRBV30 and TRBJ2-3; the match to TRBD2 covers 8 bases. Germline CDR1 is GTSNPN and CDR2 is SVGIG (reference sequence). J lost 0 bases, V lost 0 bases, and 2 bases had no gene match. There are 15 residues in the CDR3. This CDR3 reads CAWSVASGSTDTQYF. In DNA, the CDR3 is TGTGCCTGGAGTGTTGCTAGCGGGAGCACAGATACGCAGTATTTT.

This clonotype has only a few counts. The V call is TRBV20-1, the J call TRBJ2-7, with 7 bases that match TRBD2. Trimming cost V 2 bases and J 2 bases; bases outside gene matches: 6. Germline lookup yields CDR1 DFQATT and CDR2 SNEGSKA (reference sequence). The CDR3 spans 14 residues. CDR3 DNA: TGCAGTGCTAGACCCCCGGGGGGACCCTACGAGCAGTACTTC. It yields the protein CSARPPGGPYEQYF.